This T cell receptor beta chain was observed in a study of shared clonotypes between healthy human individuals. The wider study: The study used three CD4 naive, three CD4 memory, two CD8 naive and one CD8 memory plate per donor.

Positive CCR7 selection of CD45RO-negative cells yielded the naive CD8 cells, and terminally differentiated effector memory CD45RA+ cells were excluded. Genomic DNA per cell subset filled all wells of several immunoSEQ plates. Repertoires were generated with immunoSEQ multiplex PCR, while TCRdb's copy carries only in-frame clones and drops some. The sample records over 2,000,000 clones, about 93% being singletons. Material for sequencing was naive CD8+ T cells from PBMCs. This TCR was recovered from a man between 18 and 35 years old in good health. Some clones in this sample may be carry-over from other donors' samples.

For the CDR3, the DNA is TGTGCCACCAGCATTTCACCCAATCCGTCGGGTGGGGGGGAGCTGTTTTTT. Translation gives CATSISPNPSGGGELFF. This chain connects TRBV15 to TRBJ2-2; D call uncertain. The V end lost 4 bases, the J end lost 8 bases, and 23 bases lay between the germline ends. CDR1 and CDR2 from the germline V gene are LNHNV and YYDKDF (reference sequence). CDR3 length: 17 amino acids.